A few counts support the clone carrying this T cell receptor (beta chain). Antigen: not known. The CDR3 consists of 10 residues. Germline V lookup: CDR1 DFQATT, CDR2 SNEGSKA (reference sequence). The V end lost 6 bases, the J end lost 4 bases, and 6 bases lay between the germline ends. This specimen belongs to a study of post-analysis software for immune sequencing data. The overall study: Recorded disease courses covered relapsing-remitting, secondary progressive and progressive-relapsing multiple sclerosis. Some patients had no subtype annotation.

Findings of the study overall: Significantly lower normalized Chao1 diversity was seen in multiple sclerosis patients than in controls. Five or six TRBV segments, TRBV5-6, TRBV5-1 and TRBV20-1 among them, were found more frequent in patients than controls. F-measure co-clustering was strong for batch-matched samples.

Unique molecular identifiers tagged the TCR beta cDNA libraries. Roughly 500,000 cDNA molecules were obtained per 1 to 10 million input T cells. Via MiXCR, TCRdb re-called the PCR reads, giving one row per CDR3 protein. The sample contains about 540,000 distinct CDR3 sequences, 34% of which appear only once. The TCR was taken from a girl under 18 with multiple sclerosis. Material: blood. The V gene is TRBV20-1, the J gene TRBJ1-2; no firm D call. CDR3 in amino acids: CSAMVYGYTF. DNA of the CDR3: TGCAGTGCCATGGTCTATGGCTACACCTTC.